This paragraph covers one T cell receptor beta chain sequence. Its specificity is unknown. The germline CDR1 and CDR2 sequences are KGHSH and LQKENI. The V segment lost 2 bases and the J segment 6 bases; nucleotides outside the gene matches: 15. The CDR3 extends over 18 amino acids. The data stem from a study of OX40 agonist ivuxolimab in advanced cancers. Study summary: Patients were infused with ivuxolimab every 2 weeks at 0.01 to 10 mg/kg. Patients were roughly 81% male with ages about 20 to 79, mean about 65. Whole-study findings and limits: CD8+ T cells showed, on average, more clonal expansion than CD4+ cells.

Here immunoSEQ multiplex PCR was the method, and the copy in TCRdb shows in-frame clones only, minus some. The sample contains roughly 86,000 clones, approximately 90% of which appear only once. Patients who had autoimmune disease history or got systemic immunosuppression were left out. V and J are TRBV18 and TRBJ2-3; 9 bases match TRBD2. The sample consisted of CD4+ or CD8+ T cells sorted from blood, taken in a trial of the OX40 agonist ivuxolimab. This sequence originates from an adult with an advanced solid tumor such as melanoma, head and neck, liver or kidney cancer. CDR3 in DNA: TGTGCCAGCTCACCATTGTTGATAGCGGGAGCCATGGTGGATACGCAGTATTTT. Translation: CASSPLLIAGAMVDTQYF.